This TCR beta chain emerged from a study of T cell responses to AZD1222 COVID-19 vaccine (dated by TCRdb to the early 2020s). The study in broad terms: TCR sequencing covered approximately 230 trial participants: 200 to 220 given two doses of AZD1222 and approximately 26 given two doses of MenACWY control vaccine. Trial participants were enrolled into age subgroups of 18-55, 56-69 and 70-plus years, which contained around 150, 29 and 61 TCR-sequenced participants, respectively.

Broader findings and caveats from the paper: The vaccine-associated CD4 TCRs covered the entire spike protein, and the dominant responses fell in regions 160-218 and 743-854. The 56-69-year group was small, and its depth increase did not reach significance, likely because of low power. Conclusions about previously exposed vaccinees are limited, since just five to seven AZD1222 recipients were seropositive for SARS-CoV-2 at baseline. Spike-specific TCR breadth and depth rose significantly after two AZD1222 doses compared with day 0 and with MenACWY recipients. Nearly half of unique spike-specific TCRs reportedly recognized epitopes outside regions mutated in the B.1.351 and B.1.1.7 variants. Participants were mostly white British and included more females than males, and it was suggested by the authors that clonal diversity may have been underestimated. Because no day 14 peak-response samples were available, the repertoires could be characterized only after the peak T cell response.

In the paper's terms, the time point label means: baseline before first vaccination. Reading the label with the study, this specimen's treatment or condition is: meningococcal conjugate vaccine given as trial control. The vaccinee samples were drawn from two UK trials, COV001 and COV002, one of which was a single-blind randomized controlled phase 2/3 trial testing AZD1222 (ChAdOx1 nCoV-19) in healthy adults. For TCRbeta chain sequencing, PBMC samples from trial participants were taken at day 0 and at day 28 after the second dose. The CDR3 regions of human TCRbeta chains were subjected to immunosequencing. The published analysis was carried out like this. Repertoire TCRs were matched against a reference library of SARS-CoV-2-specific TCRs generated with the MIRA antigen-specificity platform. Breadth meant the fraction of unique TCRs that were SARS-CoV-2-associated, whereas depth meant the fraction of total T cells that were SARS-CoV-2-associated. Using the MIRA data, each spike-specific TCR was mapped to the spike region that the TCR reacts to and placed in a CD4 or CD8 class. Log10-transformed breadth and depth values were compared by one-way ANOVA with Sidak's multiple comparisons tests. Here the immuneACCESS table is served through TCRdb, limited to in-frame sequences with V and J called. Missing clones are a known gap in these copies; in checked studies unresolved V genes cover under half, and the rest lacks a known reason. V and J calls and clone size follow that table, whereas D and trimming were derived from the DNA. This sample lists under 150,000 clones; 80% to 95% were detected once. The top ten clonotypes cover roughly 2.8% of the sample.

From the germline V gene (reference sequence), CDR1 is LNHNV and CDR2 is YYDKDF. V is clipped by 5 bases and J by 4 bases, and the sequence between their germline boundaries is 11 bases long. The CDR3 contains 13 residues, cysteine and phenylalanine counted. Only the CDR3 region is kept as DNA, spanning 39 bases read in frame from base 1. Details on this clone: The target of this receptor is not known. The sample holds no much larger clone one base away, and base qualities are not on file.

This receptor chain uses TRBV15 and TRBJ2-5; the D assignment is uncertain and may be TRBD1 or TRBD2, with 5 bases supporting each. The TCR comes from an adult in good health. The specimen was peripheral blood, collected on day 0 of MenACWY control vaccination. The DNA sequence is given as TGTGCCACCAGCGGGGGATGGGTAGAGACCCAGTACTTC. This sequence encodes CATSGGWVETQYF. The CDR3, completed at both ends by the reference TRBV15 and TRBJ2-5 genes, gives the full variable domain DAMVIQNPRYQVTQFGKPVTLSCSQTLNHNVMYWYQQKSSQAPKLLFHYYDKDFNNEADTPDNFQSRRPNTSFCFLDIRSPGLGDTAMYLCATSGGWVETQYFGPGTRLLVL.